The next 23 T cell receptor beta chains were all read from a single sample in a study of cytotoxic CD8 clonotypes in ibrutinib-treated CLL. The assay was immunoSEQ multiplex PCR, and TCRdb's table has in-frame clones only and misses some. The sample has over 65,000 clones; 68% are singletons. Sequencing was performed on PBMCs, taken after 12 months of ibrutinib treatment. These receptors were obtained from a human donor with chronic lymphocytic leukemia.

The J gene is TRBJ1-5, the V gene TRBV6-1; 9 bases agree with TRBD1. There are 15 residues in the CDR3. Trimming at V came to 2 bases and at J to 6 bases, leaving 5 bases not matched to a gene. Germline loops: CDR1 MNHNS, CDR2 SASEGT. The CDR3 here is CASSESTGGGQPQHF. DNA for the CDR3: TGTGCCAGCAGTGAATCGACAGGGGGTGGTCAGCCCCAGCATTTT.

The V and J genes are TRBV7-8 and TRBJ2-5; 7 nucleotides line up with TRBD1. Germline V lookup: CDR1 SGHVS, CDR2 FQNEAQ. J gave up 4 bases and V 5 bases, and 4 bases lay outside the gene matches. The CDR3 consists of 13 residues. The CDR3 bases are TGTGCCAGCAGCAGAAACAGGGGAGAGACCCAGTACTTC. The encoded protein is CASSRNRGETQYF.

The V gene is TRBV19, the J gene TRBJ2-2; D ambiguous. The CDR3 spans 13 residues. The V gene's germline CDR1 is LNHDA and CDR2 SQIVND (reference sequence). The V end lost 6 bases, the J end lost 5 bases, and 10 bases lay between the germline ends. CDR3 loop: CASSSFLTGELFF. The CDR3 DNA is TGTGCCAGTAGCTCGTTCTTAACCGGGGAGCTGTTTTTT.

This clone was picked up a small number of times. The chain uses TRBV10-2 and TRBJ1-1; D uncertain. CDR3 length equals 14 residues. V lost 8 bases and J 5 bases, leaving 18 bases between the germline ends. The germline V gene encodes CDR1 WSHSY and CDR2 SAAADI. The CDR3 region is CASANGPPETEAFF. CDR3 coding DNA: TGCGCCAGCGCCAACGGCCCCCCGGAGACTGAAGCTTTCTTT.

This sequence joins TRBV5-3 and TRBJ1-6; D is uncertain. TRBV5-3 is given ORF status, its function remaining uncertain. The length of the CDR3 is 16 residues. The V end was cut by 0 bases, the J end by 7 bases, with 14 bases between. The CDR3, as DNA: TGTGCCAGAAGCTTGGTGTGGAGGATGCGGAATTCACCCCTCCACTTT. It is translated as CARSLVWRMRNSPLHF.

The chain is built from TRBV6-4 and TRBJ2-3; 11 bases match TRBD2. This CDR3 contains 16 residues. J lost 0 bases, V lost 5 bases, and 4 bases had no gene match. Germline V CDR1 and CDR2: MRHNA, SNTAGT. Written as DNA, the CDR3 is TGTGCCAGCAGTATACTAGCGGGAGAGAGCACAGATACGCAGTATTTT. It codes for CASSILAGESTDTQYF.

The CDR3 protein is CASSQGAQGVSSGNTIYF. In DNA, the CDR3 is TGTGCCAGCAGCCAGGGGGCTCAAGGGGTAAGCTCTGGAAACACCATATATTTT. The V and J genes are TRBV9 and TRBJ1-3; 8 bases match TRBD1. This CDR3 has 18 residues. V gave up 4 bases and J gave up 0 bases; unmatched junction bases: 12. In germline, CDR1 is SGDLS, CDR2 YYNGEE.

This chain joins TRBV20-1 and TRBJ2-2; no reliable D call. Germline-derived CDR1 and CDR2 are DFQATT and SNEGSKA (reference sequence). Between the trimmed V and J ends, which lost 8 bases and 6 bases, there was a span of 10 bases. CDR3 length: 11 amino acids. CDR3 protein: CSLRAAGELFF. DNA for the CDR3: TGCAGTCTAAGGGCGGCCGGGGAGCTGTTTTTT.

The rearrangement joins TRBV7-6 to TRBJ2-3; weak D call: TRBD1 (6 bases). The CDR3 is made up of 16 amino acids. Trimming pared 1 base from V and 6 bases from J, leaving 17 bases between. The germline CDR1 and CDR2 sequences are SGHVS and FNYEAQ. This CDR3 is CASSLGTGRGEDTQYF. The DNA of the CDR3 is TGTGCCAGCAGCTTAGGCACAGGGCGTGGTGAGGATACGCAGTATTTT.

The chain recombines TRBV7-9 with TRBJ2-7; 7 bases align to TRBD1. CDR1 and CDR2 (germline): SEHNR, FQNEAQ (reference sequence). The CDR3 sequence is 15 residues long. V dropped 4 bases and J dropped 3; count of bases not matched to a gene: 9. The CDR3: CASSYSARQGYEQYF. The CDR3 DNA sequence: TGTGCCAGCAGCTATTCCGCTCGACAGGGCTACGAGCAGTACTTC.

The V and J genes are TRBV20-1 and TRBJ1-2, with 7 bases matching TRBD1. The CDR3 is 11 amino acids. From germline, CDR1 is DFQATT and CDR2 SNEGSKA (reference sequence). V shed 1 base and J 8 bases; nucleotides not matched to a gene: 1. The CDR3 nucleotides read TGCAGTGCTAGAGTAGGGGGCGGCTACACCTTC. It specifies CSARVGGGYTF.

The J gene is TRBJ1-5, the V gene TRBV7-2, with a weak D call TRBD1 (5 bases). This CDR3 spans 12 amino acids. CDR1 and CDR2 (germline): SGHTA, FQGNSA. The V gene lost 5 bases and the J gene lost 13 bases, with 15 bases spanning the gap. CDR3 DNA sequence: TGTGCCAGCAGCCCCAGAGGCAGGGTACAGCATTTT. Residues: CASSPRGRVQHF.

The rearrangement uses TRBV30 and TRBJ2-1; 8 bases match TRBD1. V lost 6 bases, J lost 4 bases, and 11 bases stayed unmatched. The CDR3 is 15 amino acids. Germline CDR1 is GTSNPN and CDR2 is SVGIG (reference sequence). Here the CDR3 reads CACTQGALPYNEQFF. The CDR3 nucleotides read TGTGCCTGCACCCAGGGGGCTCTACCGTACAATGAGCAGTTCTTC.

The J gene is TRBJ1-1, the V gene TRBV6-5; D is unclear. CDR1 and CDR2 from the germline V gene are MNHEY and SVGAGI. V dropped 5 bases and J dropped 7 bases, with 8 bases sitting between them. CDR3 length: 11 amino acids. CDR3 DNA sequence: TGTGCCAGCAGTAAAGCCGGTGAAGCTTTCTTT. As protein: CASSKAGEAFF.

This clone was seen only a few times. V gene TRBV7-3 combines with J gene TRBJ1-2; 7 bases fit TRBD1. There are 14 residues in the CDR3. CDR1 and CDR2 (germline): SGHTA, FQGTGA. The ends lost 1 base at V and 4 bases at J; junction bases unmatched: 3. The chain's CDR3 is CASSLKPGGYGYTF. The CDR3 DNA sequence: TGTGCCAGCAGCTTAAAGCCAGGGGGCTATGGCTACACCTTC.

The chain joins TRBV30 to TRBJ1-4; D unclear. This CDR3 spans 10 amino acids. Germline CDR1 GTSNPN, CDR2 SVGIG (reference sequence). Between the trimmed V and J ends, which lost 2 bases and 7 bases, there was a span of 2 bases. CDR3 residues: CAWSSEKLFF. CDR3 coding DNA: TGTGCCTGGAGTAGTGAAAAACTGTTTTTT.

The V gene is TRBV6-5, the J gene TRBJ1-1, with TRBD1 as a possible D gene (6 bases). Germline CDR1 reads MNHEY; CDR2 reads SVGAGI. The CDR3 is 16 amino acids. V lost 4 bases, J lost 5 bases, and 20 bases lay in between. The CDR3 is CASSFSTWGPGTEAFF. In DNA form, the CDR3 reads TGTGCCAGCAGTTTCTCTACTTGGGGGCCGGGGACTGAAGCTTTCTTT.

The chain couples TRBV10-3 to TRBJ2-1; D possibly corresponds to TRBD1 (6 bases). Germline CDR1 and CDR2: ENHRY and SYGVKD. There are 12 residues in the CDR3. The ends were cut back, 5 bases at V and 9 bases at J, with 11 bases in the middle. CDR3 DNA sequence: TGTGCCATCAGTCTACAGGGTAGTGAGCAGTTCTTC. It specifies CAISLQGSEQFF.

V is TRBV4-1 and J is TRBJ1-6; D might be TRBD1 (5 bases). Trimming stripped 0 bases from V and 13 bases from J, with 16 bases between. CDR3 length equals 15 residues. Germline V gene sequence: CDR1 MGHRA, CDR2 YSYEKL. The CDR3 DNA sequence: TGCGCCAGCAGCCAAGAGAGACAGAAGAGGGATCCCCTCCACTTT. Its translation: CASSQERQKRDPLHF.

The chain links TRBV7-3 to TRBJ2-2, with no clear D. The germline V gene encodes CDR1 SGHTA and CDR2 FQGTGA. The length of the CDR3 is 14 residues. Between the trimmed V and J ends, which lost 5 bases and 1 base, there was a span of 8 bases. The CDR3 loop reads CASSIVRNTGELFF. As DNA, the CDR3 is TGTGCCAGCAGCATAGTTAGGAACACCGGGGAGCTGTTTTTT.

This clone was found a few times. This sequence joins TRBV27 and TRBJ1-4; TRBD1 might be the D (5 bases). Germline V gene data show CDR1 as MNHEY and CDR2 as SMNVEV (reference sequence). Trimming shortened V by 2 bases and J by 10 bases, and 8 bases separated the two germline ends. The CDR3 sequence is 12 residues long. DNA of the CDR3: TGTGCCAGCAGTTTACCTGACAGAAAACTGTTTTTT. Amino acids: CASSLPDRKLFF.

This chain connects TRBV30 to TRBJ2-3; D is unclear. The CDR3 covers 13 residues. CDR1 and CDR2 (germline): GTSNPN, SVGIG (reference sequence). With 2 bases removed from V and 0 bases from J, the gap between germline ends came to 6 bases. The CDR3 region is CAWSQDSTDTQYF. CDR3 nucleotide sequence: TGTGCCTGGAGTCAGGACAGCACAGATACGCAGTATTTT.

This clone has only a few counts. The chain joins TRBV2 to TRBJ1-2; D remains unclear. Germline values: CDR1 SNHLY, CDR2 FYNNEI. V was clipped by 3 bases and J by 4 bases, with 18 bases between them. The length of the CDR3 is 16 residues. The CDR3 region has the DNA TGTGCCAGCAGTGAGATGCCCGGAGGGAACGGCTATGGCTACACCTTC. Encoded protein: CASSEMPGGNGYGYTF. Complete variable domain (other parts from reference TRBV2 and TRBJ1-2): EPEVTQTPSHQVTQMGQEVILRCVPISNHLYFYWYRQILGQKVEFLVSFYNNEISEKSEIFDDQFSVERPDGSNFTLKIRSTKLEDSAMYFCASSEMPGGNGYGYTFGSGTRLTVV.